This entry concerns a single T cell receptor beta chain. This sample is drawn from a study of T cells expressing NK-cell markers. TCRdb re-called the 5' RACE reads; every CDR3 protein appears as one record, without DNA. The sample table includes under 600,000 distinct CDR3 sequences. Per germline, CDR1 MNHNY and CDR2 SVGAGI (reference sequence). This CDR3 spans 13 amino acids. The sample taken for sequencing was blood T cells: a sorted CD56 or NKG2C T cell subset, CD4+ or CD8+ T cells, or bulk PBMC T cells (not recorded which). This chain links TRBV6-6 with TRBJ2-2; the TRBD1 assignment by TCRdb is unverifiable without DNA. This TCR derives from a woman aged 50 to 65 in good health. CDR3 region: CASRLQASGELFF.